Sequencing of this T cell receptor (beta chain) was carried out in a study of T cell changes during pregnancy in multiple sclerosis. Measured with immunoSEQ multiplex PCR; TCRdb has only the in-frame clones, and not every one. Of roughly 43,000 clones listed, roughly nine tenths are singletons. In germline, CDR1 is SGHNT, CDR2 YENEEA. Trimming pared 1 base from V and 10 bases from J, leaving 11 bases between. CDR3 length: 13 residues. This specimen was CD4+ T cells from peripheral blood mononuclear cells, taken after pregnancy. This TCR was sampled from a female donor with multiple sclerosis, enrolled in a pregnancy study. The rearrangement joins TRBV11-3 to TRBJ2-1, with D hard to call. CDR3 nucleotide sequence: TGTGCCAGCAGCTTAGGGTCCAGTGGCGAGCAGTTCTTC. Residues: CASSLGSSGEQFF.